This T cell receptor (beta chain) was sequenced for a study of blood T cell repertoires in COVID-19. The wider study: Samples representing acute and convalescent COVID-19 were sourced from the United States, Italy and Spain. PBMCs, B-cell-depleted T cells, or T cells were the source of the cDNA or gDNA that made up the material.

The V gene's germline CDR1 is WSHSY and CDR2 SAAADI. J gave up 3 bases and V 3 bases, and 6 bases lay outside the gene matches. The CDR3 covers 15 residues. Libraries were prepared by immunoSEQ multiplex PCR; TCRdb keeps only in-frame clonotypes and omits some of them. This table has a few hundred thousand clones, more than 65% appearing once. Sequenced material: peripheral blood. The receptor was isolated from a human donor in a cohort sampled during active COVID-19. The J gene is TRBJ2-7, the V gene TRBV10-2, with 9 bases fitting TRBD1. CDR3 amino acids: CASSEPGQGHYEQYF. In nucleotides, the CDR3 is TGCGCCAGCAGTGAACCGGGACAGGGCCACTACGAGCAGTACTTC.